The 27 T cell receptor beta chains below come from one sample, sequenced in a study of cytomegalovirus exposure and HLA in healthy donors. The assay was immunoSEQ multiplex PCR, and TCRdb's table has in-frame clones only and misses some. The sample holds 200,000 to 250,000 clones, 75% to 90% seen once. The source material was PBMCs. Source of these receptors: a woman aged 18-30 years in good health and CMV-seronegative.

The table lists this clone with a count of one. The chain uses TRBV5-1 and TRBJ1-4; 7 bases line up with TRBD1. The length of the CDR3 is 16 residues. With 3 bases clipped from V and 5 bases from J, the junction kept 10 bases outside the gene matches. Germline V gene lookup returns CDR1 SGHRS and CDR2 YFSETQ. The CDR3 reads CASSSGTAAFNEKLFF. The CDR3 nucleotides are TGCGCCAGCAGCTCCGGGACAGCAGCTTTCAATGAAAAACTGTTTTTT.

CDR3 DNA: TGTGCCAGCTCACCTTCACTCTCCTACGAGCAGTACTTC. Protein product: CASSPSLSYEQYF. The V gene is TRBV18, the J gene TRBJ2-7; no clear D gene. Germline lookup yields CDR1 KGHSH and CDR2 LQKENI. V gave up 3 bases and J gave up 0 bases, with 6 bases separating them. This CDR3 is 13 amino acids long. Based on the CDR3 plus reference TRBV18 and TRBJ2-7, the full variable domain is NAGVMQNPRHLVRRRGQEARLRCSPMKGHSHVYWYRQLPEEGLKFMVYLQKENIIDESGMPKERFSAEFPKEGPSILRIQQVVRGDSAAYFCASSPSLSYEQYFGPGTRLTVT.

The genes are TRBV29-1 and TRBJ2-1; 7 positions agree with TRBD1. The germline V gene has CDR1 SQVTM and CDR2 ANQGSEA. Trimming took 6 bases from V and 2 from J; bases not matched to a gene: 10. This CDR3 has 15 residues. The DNA of the CDR3 is TGCAGCGTGAGACAGGGTCGAGGCACCTACAATGAGCAGTTCTTC. Its protein product is CSVRQGRGTYNEQFF.

This clone was counted once. This chain joins TRBV27 and TRBJ1-1; the D is unclear. CDR1 and CDR2 from the germline V gene are MNHEY and SMNVEV (reference sequence). Trimming pared 1 base from V and 0 bases from J, leaving 15 bases between. This CDR3 has 17 amino acids. CDR3 in DNA: TGTGCCAGCAGTTTATTCCGATGGGCTGACATGAACACTGAAGCTTTCTTT. Translated: CASSLFRWADMNTEAFF.

This chain links TRBV5-1 with TRBJ2-7; no definite D call. CDR1 is SGHRS, CDR2 YFSETQ, per germline. The CDR3 is 14 amino acids. The V gene lost 0 bases and the J gene lost 2 bases, with 9 bases spanning the gap. The CDR3 reads CASSLEAGPYEQYF. DNA of the CDR3: TGCGCCAGCAGCTTGGAGGCAGGACCCTACGAGCAGTACTTC.

This rearrangement joins TRBV4-2 to TRBJ1-1; unclear D gene. Trimming took off 0 bases at V and 3 bases at J, with 8 bases between the two ends. Germline V lookup: CDR1 LGHNA, CDR2 YNFKEQ. The CDR3 covers 14 residues. The CDR3 loop reads CASSQDPGYTEAFF. DNA of the CDR3: TGTGCCAGCAGCCAAGATCCAGGTTACACTGAAGCTTTCTTT.

In DNA form, the CDR3 reads TGTGCCAGCAGCTTTGACAGGGTCCAAGGCTACACCTTC. Amino acid sequence: CASSFDRVQGYTF. The chain carries TRBV28 and TRBJ1-2, with TRBD1 matching 7 bases. Trimming at V came to 6 bases and at J to 8 bases, leaving 9 bases not matched to a gene. Looked up from germline, CDR1 is MDHEN and CDR2 is SYDVKM. This CDR3 comprises 13 residues.

Details on this clone: Sequence at one end of the junction differs from germline and may be a read error. The V and J genes are TRBV2 and TRBJ2-7, with D possibly matching TRBD1 (6 bases). Germline values: CDR1 SNHLY, CDR2 FYNNEI. The length of the CDR3 is 11 residues. For the CDR3, the DNA is TGTGCCAGCAGTGAAGGGAGCAGGACAGTCTTC. Encoded protein: CASSEGSRTVF.

The V and J genes are TRBV5-1 and TRBJ1-4, with no clear D. The germline V gene encodes CDR1 SGHRS and CDR2 YFSETQ. Trimming stripped 1 base from V and 0 bases from J, with 4 bases between. The CDR3 is 14 amino acids. The CDR3 sequence: CASSLRSTNEKLFF. The CDR3 DNA reads TGCGCCAGCAGCTTGCGATCAACTAATGAAAAACTGTTTTTT. The full variable domain, rest sourced from reference TRBV5-1 and TRBJ1-4, is KAGVTQTPRYLIKTRGQQVTLSCSPISGHRSVSWYQQTPGQGLQFLFEYFSETQRNKGNFPGRFSGRQFSNSRSEMNVSTLELGDSALYLCASSLRSTNEKLFFGSGTQLSVL.

J is TRBJ2-1 and V is TRBV9; D is unresolved. The CDR3 length is 14 residues. The germline V gene encodes CDR1 SGDLS and CDR2 YYNGEE. The ends were cut back, 0 bases at V and 5 bases at J, with 9 bases in the middle. The CDR3 is CASSVAQWNNEQFF. CDR3 coding DNA: TGTGCCAGCAGCGTAGCCCAATGGAACAATGAGCAGTTCTTC.

The chain is built from TRBV5-4 and TRBJ2-2; D possibly matches TRBD1 or TRBD2 (7 bases each). The germline V and J ends were trimmed by 5 bases and 6 bases, with 20 bases remaining between them. CDR3 length: 16 residues. Germline V gene lookup returns CDR1 SGHNT and CDR2 YYREEE (reference sequence). CDR3 in DNA: TGTGCCAGCAGGAACCCAGGGGGGGACGGCGCCGGGGAGCTGTTTTTT. Its translation is CASRNPGGDGAGELFF.

This clone was counted a single time. The chain uses TRBV5-5 and TRBJ2-7; 8 bases agree with TRBD1. The V gene's germline CDR1 is SGHKS and CDR2 YYEKEE (reference sequence). This CDR3 contains 15 residues. J gave up 1 base and V 6 bases, and 9 bases lay outside the gene matches. The CDR3 nucleotides read TGTGCCAGCACGGTGGGACAGGCGGTTTCCTACGAGCAGTACTTC. Amino acid sequence: CASTVGQAVSYEQYF.

J is TRBJ2-7 and V is TRBV28; D possibly corresponds to TRBD1 (6 bases). The CDR3 spans 14 residues. CDR1 MDHEN and CDR2 SYDVKM come from the germline V gene. The germline V and J ends were trimmed by 5 bases and 5 bases, with 16 bases remaining between them. CDR3 region: CASSASGRGNEQYF. CDR3 nucleotide sequence: TGTGCCAGCAGTGCTTCCGGCAGGGGAAACGAGCAGTACTTC.

This chain joins TRBV30 and TRBJ2-2; D possibly corresponds to TRBD1 (6 bases). The V end lost 7 bases, the J end lost 7 bases, and 16 bases lay between the germline ends. The CDR3 has 13 amino acids. CDR1 is GTSNPN, CDR2 SVGIG, per germline (reference sequence). The CDR3 reads CAYDRTLGGELFF. The CDR3 DNA is TGTGCCTACGACAGGACTTTGGGCGGGGAGCTGTTTTTT. Together with reference TRBV30 and TRBJ2-2, the CDR3 gives the full variable domain: SQTIHQWPATLVQPVGSPLSLECTVEGTSNPNLYWYRQAAGRGLQLLFYSVGIGQISSEVPQNLSASRPQDRQFILSSKKLLLSDSGFYLCAYDRTLGGELFFGEGSRLTVL.

This clone was seen just once. CDR3 protein: CASSSGGEGNTEAFF. The CDR3 DNA is TGTGCCAGCAGTTCGGGGGGAGAAGGGAACACTGAAGCTTTCTTT. The V call is TRBV6-5, the J call TRBJ1-1; TRBD1 is a possible D gene (5 bases). CDR1 is MNHEY and CDR2 is SVGAGI in the germline V gene. The CDR3 totals 15 residues. Deletions cut 4 bases from V and 1 base from J, with 13 bases between.

The V and J genes are TRBV5-1 and TRBJ1-3; maybe TRBD1 (5 bases). CDR1 is SGHRS, CDR2 YFSETQ, per germline. CDR3 length equals 17 residues. V lost 2 bases and J 0 bases, leaving 15 bases between the germline ends. The CDR3 bases are TGCGCCAGCAGCTTACCATCGGGGACCGGCTCTGGAAACACCATATATTTT. As protein: CASSLPSGTGSGNTIYF.

The chain couples TRBV14 to TRBJ1-4; D is unresolved. This CDR3 spans 14 amino acids. Trimming stripped 6 bases from V and 9 bases from J, with 17 bases between. The V gene's germline CDR1 is SGHDN and CDR2 FVKESK. In DNA form, the CDR3 reads TGTGCCAGCAGTCGACTGACGACTGGGCAAAAACTGTTTTTT. It codes for CASSRLTTGQKLFF.

The gene calls are TRBV5-1 and TRBJ2-7; D is unclear. Trimming took 4 bases from V and 1 from J, leaving 15 bases between them. This CDR3 region has 15 residues. CDR1 and CDR2 from the germline V gene are SGHRS and YFSETQ. This CDR3 is CASSMGYVGSYEQYF. CDR3 nucleotides: TGCGCCAGCAGCATGGGGTATGTGGGTTCCTACGAGCAGTACTTC.

This clone was seen just once. This chain links TRBV6-1 with TRBJ2-1, with 13 bases that match TRBD2. The CDR3 contains 15 residues. V lost 5 bases to trimming and J lost 12 bases; unmatched junction nucleotides: 10. Germline CDR1 and CDR2: MNHNS and SASEGT. CDR3 bases: TGTGCCAGCAGTCCCGGGACTAGCGGGGATTTAATGCAGTTCTTC. This encodes CASSPGTSGDLMQFF.

V and J are TRBV7-3 and TRBJ2-2, with 7 bases that match TRBD1. With 5 bases clipped from V and 1 base from J, the junction kept 7 bases outside the gene matches. The CDR3 covers 16 residues. Germline-derived CDR1 and CDR2 are SGHTA and FQGTGA. The CDR3 DNA reads as TGTGCCAGCAGCAAATTGACAGGGCGGAACACCGGGGAGCTGTTTTTT. Encoded protein: CASSKLTGRNTGELFF.

This clone was seen only a few times. V usage is TRBV2 and J usage is TRBJ2-7, with D perhaps TRBD2 (6 bases). Germline V gene lookup returns CDR1 SNHLY and CDR2 FYNNEI. CDR3 length: 13 amino acids. The V and J ends lost 7 bases and 0 bases respectively, with 10 bases between them. For the CDR3, the DNA is TGTGCCAGCACGGGAGACCTCTCCTACGAGCAGTACTTC. Encoded protein: CASTGDLSYEQYF.

V usage is TRBV7-6 and J usage is TRBJ2-1, with 7 bases identical to TRBD2. The V gene's germline CDR1 is SGHVS and CDR2 FNYEAQ. This CDR3 has 15 residues. With V trimmed by 7 bases and J by 6 bases, 12 bases remained unmatched. CDR3 sequence: CASTIFPGLSNEQFF. The CDR3 region has the DNA TGTGCCAGCACCATTTTCCCGGGACTAAGCAATGAGCAGTTCTTC.

The table lists this clone with a count of one. The junction departs from the called germline gene at one end, perhaps through a read error. The chain is built from TRBV6-1 and TRBJ1-2; D remains unclear. This CDR3 contains 13 residues. CDR1 and CDR2 from the germline V gene are MNHNS and SASEGT. CDR3 DNA: TGTGCCAGCAGTGGCCTCAACCGGATTCCCCCCTCCTTC. Protein product: CASSGLNRIPPSF.

V gene TRBV5-1 combines with J gene TRBJ1-1; no clear D gene. Germline V CDR1 and CDR2: SGHRS, YFSETQ. The V and J ends lost 1 base and 0 bases respectively, with 10 bases between them. The CDR3 is 15 amino acids. DNA of the CDR3: TGCGCCAGCAGCTTGTCAAGGGAGTTGAACACTGAAGCTTTCTTT. Amino acids: CASSLSRELNTEAFF.

This clone came up once. The V and J genes are TRBV7-3 and TRBJ2-2; TRBD1 matches 7 bases. V shed 3 bases, J shed 4 bases, and the junction held 17 bases outside the gene matches. There are 19 residues in the CDR3. The V gene's germline CDR1 is SGHTA and CDR2 FQGTGA. Written as DNA, the CDR3 is TGTGCCAGCAGCTTTGGTTTACCGGGACAGAGACTGGGCACCGGGGAGCTGTTTTTT. Translating it yields CASSFGLPGQRLGTGELFF.

This clone has more than one count but fewer than ten. The chain couples TRBV29-1 to TRBJ1-2; no definite D call. The germline gives CDR1 SQVTM, CDR2 ANQGSEA. This CDR3 is built from 12 residues. V shed 7 bases and J shed 8 bases, with 17 bases lying between them. CDR3 in amino acids: CSDRDIAGGYTF. CDR3 DNA sequence: TGCAGCGACAGAGACATCGCGGGCGGCTACACCTTC.

V and J are TRBV6-5 and TRBJ2-5; D call uncertain. V gave up 6 bases and J gave up 1 base, with 12 bases separating them. The V gene's germline CDR1 is MNHEY and CDR2 SVGAGI. This CDR3 is built from 14 residues. CDR3 protein: CASSPLGFQETQYF. As DNA, the CDR3 is TGTGCCAGCAGCCCCTTAGGGTTCCAAGAGACCCAGTACTTC.